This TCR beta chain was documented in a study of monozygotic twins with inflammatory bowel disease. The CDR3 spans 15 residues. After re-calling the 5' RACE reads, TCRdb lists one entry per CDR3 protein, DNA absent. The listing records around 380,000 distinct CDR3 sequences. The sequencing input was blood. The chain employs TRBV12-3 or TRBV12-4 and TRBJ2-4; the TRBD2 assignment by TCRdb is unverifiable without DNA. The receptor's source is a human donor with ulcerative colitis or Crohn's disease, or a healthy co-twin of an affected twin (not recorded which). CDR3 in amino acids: CASTSSSGGRNMQYF.